This TCR beta chain was captured by sequencing in a study of blood T cell repertoires in COVID-19. Looking at the study overall: The origin of the acute and convalescent COVID-19 samples was the United States, Italy and Spain.

This clone was recorded a few times. This CDR3 is 14 amino acids long. The germline gives CDR1 KGHSH, CDR2 LQKENI. V lost 4 bases and J lost 4, with 11 bases in between. TCRdb keeps only in-frame clones here, not all; method: immunoSEQ multiplex PCR. The sample includes 200,000 or so clones, roughly 90% of them seen just once. The specimen sequenced was peripheral blood. The TCR originated in a woman aged 55 to 70 with acute or convalescent COVID-19. The rearrangement uses TRBV18 and TRBJ2-1; maybe TRBD2 (6 bases). The CDR3 sequence: CASSLAAQYNEQFF. The CDR3 nucleotides read TGTGCCAGCTCACTAGCGGCCCAGTACAATGAGCAGTTCTTC.